The 14 T cell receptor beta chains below all came from one sample that was sequenced in a study of blood T cell repertoires in COVID-19 (dated by TCRdb to between 2020 and 2021). Library creation used the immunoSEQ multiplex PCR assay. Sourced from immuneACCESS, this table was stored by TCRdb with only in-frame sequences that have V and J called. A share of the clones is absent; for the studies checked, an unresolved V gene accounts for under half, and the remainder has no known explanation. The sample includes 250,000 to 300,000 clones, with 86% observed a single time. The ten most abundant clones make up about 4% of the sample. The sequencing input was peripheral blood. The receptors were gathered from a man aged 18 to 30 with active or convalescent COVID-19.

The rearrangement joins TRBV6-5 to TRBJ1-2; tentative D call: TRBD1 (6 bases). Germline V gene data show CDR1 as MNHEY and CDR2 as SVGAGI. The CDR3 has 14 amino acids. The V end lost 5 bases, the J end lost 8 bases, and 18 bases lay between the germline ends. CDR3: CASSIDRTAGGYTF. The CDR3 DNA is TGTGCCAGCAGTATAGACAGGACCGCTGGCGGCTACACCTTC.

This clone appeared a single time. The V gene is TRBV6-1, the J gene TRBJ1-3, with no clear D. Trimming shortened V by 2 bases and J by 3 bases, and 11 bases separated the two germline ends. The CDR3 is 15 amino acids. Germline V gene lookup returns CDR1 MNHNS and CDR2 SASEGT. The CDR3 nucleotides are TGTGCCAGCAGTGAATTTAAGGCGGTTGGAAACACCATATATTTT. This sequence encodes CASSEFKAVGNTIYF.

In DNA, the CDR3 is TGTGCCAGTAGTATAAGGGGGACTAGCTCCTACAATGAGCAGTTCTTC. Protein product: CASSIRGTSSYNEQFF. The genes are TRBV19 and TRBJ2-1, with TRBD2 matching 8 bases. This CDR3 comprises 16 residues. V dropped 2 bases and J dropped 0; count of bases not matched to a gene: 3. The germline V gene has CDR1 LNHDA and CDR2 SQIVND (reference sequence).

V and J are TRBV3-1 (or the pseudogene TRBV3-2) and TRBJ2-3; a possible D gene is TRBD2 (5 bases). Germline-derived CDR1 and CDR2 are LGHDT and YNNKEL (reference sequence). This CDR3 contains 12 residues. With 8 bases removed from V and 6 bases from J, the gap between germline ends came to 12 bases. The CDR3 DNA sequence: TGTGCCAGCTCTCACGGGGTGGATACGCAGTATTTT. Its protein is CASSHGVDTQYF.

V and J are TRBV19 and TRBJ2-7; the match to TRBD1 covers 10 bases. This CDR3 has 14 amino acids. In germline, CDR1 is LNHDA, CDR2 SQIVND (reference sequence). The ends lost 6 bases at V and 2 bases at J; junction bases unmatched: 4. CDR3 nucleotide sequence: TGTGCCAGTAGAGTAGGACAGGGGGCCTACGAGCAGTACTTC. Its translation is CASRVGQGAYEQYF.

This chain links TRBV28 with TRBJ1-5; D call uncertain. Trimming took 5 bases from V and 3 from J, leaving 11 bases between them. The germline gives CDR1 MDHEN, CDR2 SYDVKM. The CDR3 length is 14 residues. In DNA, the CDR3 is TGTGCCAGCAGTCCCACAGAGCCCAATCAGCCCCAGCATTTT. Translation gives CASSPTEPNQPQHF.

The chain combines TRBV11-1 with TRBJ2-7, with 10 bases fitting TRBD2. V shed 4 bases and J 0 bases; nucleotides not matched to a gene: 6. The germline V gene has CDR1 SGHAT and CDR2 FQDESV (reference sequence). The CDR3 loop spans 16 amino acids. The CDR3 DNA reads TGTGCCAGCAGCTCAAGACTAGCGGGTAACTCCTACGAGCAGTACTTC. The encoded protein is CASSSRLAGNSYEQYF.

This clone was detected once. This chain uses TRBV7-2 with TRBJ1-5, with D unresolved. Germline lookup yields CDR1 SGHTA and CDR2 FQGNSA. CDR3 length: 14 amino acids. Trimming left V 1 base short and J 8 bases short, with 12 bases between. The CDR3 DNA is TGTGCCAGCAGCTTAGATTCGAATAGAAAGCCCCAGCATTTT. This codes for CASSLDSNRKPQHF.

The genes are TRBV10-2 and TRBJ1-6; no definite D call. Germline-derived CDR1 and CDR2 are WSHSY and SAAADI. V gave up 4 bases and J gave up 8 bases, with 21 bases separating them. This CDR3 is 17 amino acids long. CDR3 sequence (DNA): TGCGCCAGCAGTGGGTTCGTAAAAGAGGCACCCGATTCACCCCTCCACTTT. Its protein product is CASSGFVKEAPDSPLHF.

In this sample, this clone turned up once. This chain joins TRBV28 and TRBJ1-6; the D gene is possibly TRBD1 (6 bases). CDR1 MDHEN and CDR2 SYDVKM come from the germline V gene. Trimming stripped 10 bases from V and 7 bases from J, with 11 bases between. CDR3 length equals 12 residues. CDR3 sequence reads: CATNTGNSPLHF. The DNA of the CDR3 is TGTGCCACAAATACAGGGAATTCACCCCTCCACTTT.

V gene TRBV18 combines with J gene TRBJ1-3; TRBD1 might be the D (6 bases). Germline values: CDR1 KGHSH, CDR2 LQKENI. The CDR3 is 15 residues long. Trimming stripped 4 bases from V and 2 bases from J, with 12 bases between. This chain's CDR3 is CASSRSGDTGNTIYF. In DNA, the CDR3 is TGTGCCAGCTCACGTTCAGGGGACACTGGAAACACCATATATTTT.

The CDR3 is CASNVLGALNEQFF. The CDR3 bases are TGTGCCAGCAACGTACTGGGGGCCCTCAATGAGCAGTTCTTC. The chain joins TRBV2 to TRBJ2-1; a weak D match, TRBD1 (6 bases). V lost 7 bases to trimming and J lost 6 bases, with 16 bases between them. Germline values: CDR1 SNHLY, CDR2 FYNNEI. The length of the CDR3 is 14 residues.

J is TRBJ1-4 and V is TRBV6-5; D not resolved. V was cut by 2 bases and J by 2 bases, with 12 bases left in between. This CDR3 has 16 amino acids. CDR1 is MNHEY and CDR2 is SVGAGI in the germline V gene. Here the CDR3 reads CASSYTSSGTNEKLFF. CDR3 DNA sequence: TGTGCCAGCAGTTACACTTCATCGGGGACTAATGAAAAACTGTTTTTT.

The rearrangement joins TRBV12-3 or TRBV12-4 to TRBJ1-1, with D uncertain. The CDR3 extends over 13 amino acids. The germline V and J ends were trimmed by 2 bases and 3 bases, with 7 bases remaining between them. The CDR3 reads CASSLLRYTEAFF. CDR3 in DNA: TGTGCCAGCAGTTTACTGCGGTACACTGAAGCTTTCTTT.